This T cell receptor beta chain emerged from a study of T cells expressing NK-cell markers (dated by TCRdb to the early 2020s). The study in broad terms: Three sorted T-cell subsets (CD3+CD56+NKG2C+, CD3+CD56+NKG2C- and CD3+CD56-NKG2C+) from roughly eight donors had their TCR beta-chain repertoires profiled. Seven of the eight sequenced donors were HCMV-seropositive and one was HCMV-seronegative. All eight donors whose samples were sequenced were randomly selected healthy volunteers, three of them men and five women. Sequencing of the libraries produced 2 x 150 bp reads on Illumina HiSeq 2000/2500, MiSeq or NextSeq. Beyond this particular receptor, the publication reports: In six donors, the dominant CD3+CD56+NKG2C+ clonotypes ranked among the top 10 CD8+ clonotypes, making up about 1.0-8% of CD8+ T cells. Whether the expanded NKG2C-expressing T cell clones were specific for HCMV antigens was left unclear. Those dominant clonotypes were again the most abundant among CD3+CD56-NKG2C+ cells in a handful of donors, at roughly 28.3-65%.

As regards this clonotype: Its antigen has not been determined.

HCMV serostatus was determined by detecting HCMV-specific IgG in serum with a commercial ELISA kit. Peripheral blood mononuclear cells were isolated from blood by Ficoll density gradient centrifugation. The CDR3, from cysteine to phenylalanine, totals 18 residues. No DNA sequence was recorded. The germline V gene encodes CDR1 SGDLS and CDR2 YYNGEE. This sample was sequenced with an Illumina HiSeq 2000. The TCR beta cDNA libraries were made using 5'RACE template switching, a step that added both a universal primer site and unique molecular identifiers. Priming for cDNA synthesis came from the TCR beta constant segment, and two successive PCR amplification steps followed. The published analysis was carried out like this. MIGEC handled demultiplexing of the reads and grouping by UMI, while MiTCR was used to assemble and quantify clonotypes. To exclude erroneous sequences, any TCR cDNA sequence not supported by at least two reads was discarded. Downstream repertoire analysis used the tcR package, and clonotypes were matched across fractions by CDR3 nucleotide sequence plus V segment. VDJmatch was used to annotate antigen specificity against VDJdb, with one amino acid substitution allowed in CDR3. After reprocessing by TCRdb, each CDR3 protein sequence is one entry, and no DNA is given. These V and J calls derive from TCRdb rather than the authors' analysis. This specimen's table enumerates roughly 390,000 distinct CDR3 sequences. The top ten constitute about 10% of the sample.

This sequence originates from a woman aged 45-60 years in good health. Donor details come from another sample of the same person, matched by shared clones. The sample was blood T cells: a sorted CD56 or NKG2C T cell subset, CD4+ or CD8+ T cells, or bulk PBMC T cells (not recorded which). The sequence links TRBV9 to TRBJ2-1; no DNA is available, so the TRBD2 call from TCRdb remains unchecked. The CDR3 reads as follows: CASSPGASGRLLLVEQFF.